This TCR beta chain stems from a study of technical replicates of blood from a handful of donors. CDR1 SGHRS and CDR2 YFSETQ come from the germline V gene. CDR3 length: 17 amino acids. J lost 0 bases, V lost 4 bases, and 11 bases had no gene match. Some clones are missing from TCRdb's copy, which holds only in-frame ones; the method was immunoSEQ multiplex PCR. This sample has about 95,000 clones; around 95% occur once, and the top ten carry roughly 0.3%. The J gene is TRBJ1-2, the V gene TRBV5-1; 8 bases agree with TRBD1. Source material: T cells isolated from PBMCs. This TCR came from a human donor in good health. Written as DNA, the CDR3 is TGCGCCAGCAGCCAGGGACAGGCGGAGATAGCTAACTATGGCTACACCTTC. Translating it yields CASSQGQAEIANYGYTF.